Each of the 13 T cell receptor beta chains below was sequenced from the same sample in a study of regulatory T cells in long-lasting Graves disease. The authors built TCR beta libraries using iRepertoire HTBI primers and Arm-PCR of CDR3 regions. TCRdb itself ran the multiplex PCR reads through MiXCR, one entry per CDR3 protein. The sample shows around 330,000 distinct CDR3 sequences, 15% to 20% of them seen only once. Time point described: newly diagnosed GD, antithyroid drugs for less than 3 months. The TCR library was made from RNA extracted from PBMCs. Specimen: peripheral blood mononuclear cells (PBMCs), collected at new diagnosis, from a patient treated with antithyroid drugs. All receptors derive from a female donor with Graves disease.

The chain employs TRBV5-1 and TRBJ2-1, with D maybe TRBD2 (5 bases). Trimming pared 5 bases from V and 0 bases from J, leaving 18 bases between. Germline CDR1 is SGHRS and CDR2 is YFSETQ. This CDR3 has 17 residues. The CDR3, as DNA: TGCGCCAGCAGTTCATCCCGGACTCAAAGCTCCTACAATGAGCAGTTCTTC. This translates into CASSSSRTQSSYNEQFF.

In this sample, this clonotype turned up many times. This chain uses TRBV6-5 with TRBJ1-6; no clear D. CDR3 length: 14 residues. Deletions cut 4 bases from V and 6 bases from J, with 10 bases between. CDR1 is MNHEY and CDR2 is SVGAGI in the germline V gene. The CDR3 DNA reads TGTGCCAGCAGTTTCCGGACGACTAATTCACCCCTCCACTTT. Its translation: CASSFRTTNSPLHF.

This clonotype appeared many times. DNA for the CDR3: TGTGCCAGCAGGATGGGGGGTGGGGCCAACGTCCTGACTTTC. Its translation: CASRMGGGANVLTF. The V gene is TRBV28, the J gene TRBJ2-6, with D perhaps TRBD2 (6 bases). The germline V and J ends were trimmed by 6 bases and 3 bases, with 9 bases remaining between them. The CDR3 length is 14 residues. From germline, CDR1 is MDHEN and CDR2 SYDVKM. The whole variable domain, filled in from reference TRBV28 and TRBJ2-6, reads DVKVTQSSRYLVKRTGEKVFLECVQDMDHENMFWYRQDPGLGLRLIYFSYDVKMKEKGDIPEGYSVSREKKERFSLILESASTNQTSMYLCASRMGGGANVLTFGAGSRLTVL.

At least ten counts were recorded for this clonotype. The genes are TRBV11-2 and TRBJ2-3; TRBD2 matches at 10 bases. With 3 bases clipped from V and 4 bases from J, the junction kept 7 bases outside the gene matches. This CDR3 has 16 residues. The germline V gene encodes CDR1 SGHAT and CDR2 FQNNGV. The DNA for the CDR3 is TGTGCCAGCAGCTTCCTAGCGGGAGATGTGGCAGATACGCAGTATTTT. Translated, it gives CASSFLAGDVADTQYF.

This clonotype was recorded a few times. This chain connects TRBV20-1 to TRBJ2-7; TRBD2 aligns across 13 bases. Germline CDR1 and CDR2: DFQATT and SNEGSKA (reference sequence). This CDR3 has 14 amino acids. V shed 4 bases, J shed 3 bases, and the junction held 3 bases outside the gene matches. The CDR3 nucleotides are TGCAGTGCTACCTGGACTAGCGGGGGCTACGAGCAGTACTTC. Amino acid sequence: CSATWTSGGYEQYF.

This clonotype was found many times. The V and J genes are TRBV7-9 and TRBJ2-3, with D perhaps TRBD1 (5 bases). The CDR3 consists of 18 residues. Per the germline V gene, CDR1 is SEHNR and CDR2 is FQNEAQ (reference sequence). The germline V and J ends were trimmed by 1 base and 3 bases, with 20 bases remaining between them. The CDR3 protein is CASSLGQSGLPATDTQYF. In DNA form, the CDR3 reads TGTGCCAGCAGCTTAGGTCAATCAGGGCTCCCCGCGACAGATACGCAGTATTTT.

A note on this clonotype: A read error may be the cause here, since a much bigger clone is one base away. The chain has TRBV5-1 and TRBJ2-7; D is perhaps TRBD1 or TRBD2 (5 bases each). CDR1 SGHRS and CDR2 YFSETQ come from the germline V gene. This CDR3 spans 14 amino acids. The chain's CDR3 is CASGLGDGTSEQYF. The CDR3 nucleotides read TGCGCCAGCGGCTTGGGGGACGGAACATCCGAGCAGTACTTC.

This clonotype showed up many times. The chain is built from TRBV15 and TRBJ1-1, with TRBD1 matching 7 bases. The germline V gene has CDR1 LNHNV and CDR2 YYDKDF (reference sequence). The CDR3 extends over 15 amino acids. Trimming removed 2 bases from V and 6 bases from J; junction bases left unmatched: 9. CDR3 sequence reads: CATSRPTPGGAEAFF. CDR3 in DNA: TGTGCCACCAGCAGACCGACCCCAGGGGGGGCTGAAGCTTTCTTT.

This clonotype came up many times. V gene TRBV2 combines with J gene TRBJ2-3; D may correspond to TRBD1 or TRBD2 (5 bases each). Per germline, CDR1 SNHLY and CDR2 FYNNEI. Trimming shortened V by 6 bases and J by 1 base, and 17 bases separated the two germline ends. The CDR3 loop spans 16 amino acids. CDR3 amino acids: CASSRGAGGGTDTQYF. The CDR3, as DNA: TGTGCCAGCAGCCGAGGGGCCGGAGGCGGCACAGATACGCAGTATTTT.

CDR3 region: CASSASRAATDTQYF. In DNA, the CDR3 is TGTGCCAGCAGTGCCTCCCGAGCGGCCACAGATACGCAGTATTTT. The chain has TRBV28 and TRBJ2-3, with D perhaps TRBD2 (5 bases). The CDR3 is 15 amino acids. Per the germline V gene, CDR1 is MDHEN and CDR2 is SYDVKM. Trimming left V 5 bases short and J 2 bases short, with 14 bases between.

This clonotype was recorded at least ten times. CDR3 protein: CAISQGTSGSTDTQYF. The CDR3 bases are TGTGCCATCAGTCAAGGGACTAGCGGAAGCACAGATACGCAGTATTTT. The chain uses TRBV10-3 and TRBJ2-3; the match to TRBD2 covers 11 bases. V dropped 5 bases and J dropped 0; count of bases not matched to a gene: 4. The CDR3 has 16 amino acids. Looked up from germline, CDR1 is ENHRY and CDR2 is SYGVKD.

This clonotype came up a few times. This chain links TRBV18 with TRBJ1-1; D gene ambiguous. Germline values: CDR1 KGHSH, CDR2 LQKENI. V was cut by 4 bases and J by 4 bases, with 16 bases left in between. CDR3 length equals 15 residues. This chain's CDR3 is CASSLWEGGATEAFF. Written as DNA, the CDR3 is TGTGCCAGCTCACTATGGGAGGGTGGCGCCACTGAAGCTTTCTTT.

The V call is TRBV2, the J call TRBJ2-1, with D possibly matching TRBD2 (6 bases). V lost 3 bases, J lost 7 bases, and 13 bases lay in between. CDR3 size: 14 residues. The V gene's germline CDR1 is SNHLY and CDR2 FYNNEI. The CDR3 bases are TGTGCCAGCAGTGAGACCCCACTAGCTAATGAGCAGTTCTTC. As protein: CASSETPLANEQFF.